These 10 T cell receptor beta chains share one sample of origin, sequenced in a study of blood T cell repertoires in COVID-19. Profiling relied on immunoSEQ multiplex PCR, and the TCRdb table lists in-frame clones only, not all of them. Among about 350,000 clones listed, roughly 89% were seen once. Specimen: peripheral blood. Receptors were obtained from a woman aged 18-30 years who had recovered from COVID-19.

This chain links TRBV7-9 with TRBJ1-1; 8 positions agree with TRBD1. The length of the CDR3 is 13 residues. V dropped 1 base and J dropped 8; count of bases not matched to a gene: 3. CDR1 and CDR2 (germline): SEHNR, FQNEAQ (reference sequence). CDR3 coding DNA: TGTGCCAGCAGCTTAGGGGACAGGAGCGAAGCTTTCTTT. It specifies CASSLGDRSEAFF.

This clone showed up just once. The chain joins TRBV7-2 to TRBJ1-5, with D unclear. V dropped 2 bases and J dropped 5 bases, with 13 bases sitting between them. Looked up from germline, CDR1 is SGHTA and CDR2 is FQGNSA. The CDR3 spans 15 residues. The CDR3 DNA is TGTGCCAGCAGCTTAAGATCGGTACGCGATCAGCCCCAGCATTTT. The encoded protein is CASSLRSVRDQPQHF.

This clone was seen a single time. V gene TRBV5-1 combines with J gene TRBJ2-3, with 12 nucleotides matching TRBD2. Germline V gives CDR1 SGHRS, CDR2 YFSETQ. After removal of 3 bases from V and 8 bases from J, the junction contained 10 bases not matched to a gene. The CDR3 consists of 16 residues. CDR3 DNA sequence: TGCGCCAGCAGCTCAACGGGGACTAGCGGGTTGATTACGCAGTATTTT. Translation gives CASSSTGTSGLITQYF.

The rearrangement joins TRBV9 to TRBJ2-3, with 10 bases that match TRBD1. J gave up 2 bases and V 3 bases, and 6 bases lay outside the gene matches. Germline V gene lookup returns CDR1 SGDLS and CDR2 YYNGEE. The length of the CDR3 is 16 residues. The CDR3 loop reads CASSAGTGELTDTQYF. CDR3 DNA: TGTGCCAGCAGCGCCGGGACAGGGGAACTCACAGATACGCAGTATTTT.

The chain employs TRBV18 and TRBJ2-5; the match to TRBD1 covers 10 bases. The CDR3 runs 16 residues. With 0 bases clipped from V and 3 bases from J, the junction kept 4 bases outside the gene matches. CDR1 is KGHSH, CDR2 LQKENI, per germline. CDR3 sequence: CASSPPGQGFKETQYF. The DNA for the CDR3 is TGTGCCAGCTCACCACCGGGACAGGGGTTTAAAGAGACCCAGTACTTC.

This clone occurred a few times. The rearrangement links TRBV6-5 to TRBJ1-4, with no clear D. Germline V CDR1 and CDR2: MNHEY, SVGAGI. V shed 7 bases and J shed 4 bases, with 10 bases lying between them. This CDR3 has 13 residues. CDR3 in DNA: TGTGCCAGCACCCGGGTCTTTAATGAAAAACTGTTTTTT. Translating gives CASTRVFNEKLFF.

V and J are TRBV9 and TRBJ2-3, with D possibly being TRBD1 (6 bases). CDR1 SGDLS and CDR2 YYNGEE come from the germline V gene. Deletions cut 0 bases from V and 4 bases from J, with 12 bases between. The CDR3 totals 15 residues. This chain's CDR3 is CASSVGGTNSDTQYF. The CDR3 coding sequence is TGTGCCAGCAGCGTAGGAGGGACAAATTCAGATACGCAGTATTTT.

This clone showed up just once. The chain couples TRBV7-9 to TRBJ2-3, with TRBD2 matching over 12 bases. The CDR3 loop spans 14 amino acids. The V gene's germline CDR1 is SEHNR and CDR2 FQNEAQ (reference sequence). V shed 4 bases, J shed 9 bases, and the junction held 5 bases outside the gene matches. CDR3 bases: TGTGCCAGCAGCTCTAGCGGGAGGGGTTGGACGCAGTATTTT. Translated: CASSSSGRGWTQYF.

The V call is TRBV9, the J call TRBJ1-4, with 10 bases matching TRBD1. The junction had 5 bases not matched to a gene; V was cut back by 4 bases and J by 2 bases. The CDR3 sequence is 16 residues long. Germline CDR1 is SGDLS and CDR2 is YYNGEE. The CDR3, as DNA: TGTGCCAGCAGCCCCCTGACAGGGGGCACTAATGAAAAACTGTTTTTT. Protein product: CASSPLTGGTNEKLFF.

The chain employs TRBV5-5 and TRBJ1-1; D gene uncertain. The CDR3 is made up of 16 amino acids. V was shortened by 6 bases and J by 3 bases, with 21 bases between the two germline ends. CDR1 is SGHKS, CDR2 YYEKEE, per germline (reference sequence). The CDR3 spells CASKTADGSSYTEAFF. DNA for the CDR3: TGTGCCAGCAAAACAGCTGACGGGAGTTCTTACACTGAAGCTTTCTTT.